A selection of T cell receptor beta chains follows, all from one sample in a study of blood T cell repertoires in COVID-19. TCRdb's table, derived via immunoSEQ multiplex PCR, lists solely in-frame clones and lacks some. The data show 150,000 to 200,000 clones, with around 80% seen just once and approximately 16% held by the top ten. Sequenced input: PBMCs or T cells enriched from blood (not recorded which). These receptors originate from a woman aged 50 to 60 with acute COVID-19. Each CDR3 is given with its conserved first and last residue. D genes are given only for firm matches. Not all rows give a size; the values are once, few, many and, for expanded clones, a class.

abundance: -; v_gene: TRBV19; j_gene: TRBJ1-2; d_gene: TRBD1; CDR3nt: TGTGCCAGTAGTCCACGACAACCCATGACAGGGGGAGGCTACACCTTC; CDR3aa: CASSPRQPMTGGGYTF
abundance: -; v_gene: TRBV19; j_gene: TRBJ2-3; d_gene: TRBD2; CDR3nt: TGTGCCAGTACTTTGCGGGGGAGCCGACGAGATACGCAGTATTTT; CDR3aa: CASTLRGSRRDTQYF
abundance: -; v_gene: TRBV3-1/TRBV3-2; j_gene: TRBJ2-5; d_gene: -; CDR3nt: TGTGCCAGCAGCCAAGATAATTACCTCCGGGAGACCCAGTACTTC; CDR3aa: CASSQDNYLRETQYF
abundance: -; v_gene: TRBV5-4; j_gene: TRBJ2-1; d_gene: TRBD1; CDR3nt: TGTGCCAGCAGCTTGGTTGGACAGGGAGGAGGAAATGAGCAGTTCTTC; CDR3aa: CASSLVGQGGGNEQFF
abundance: -; v_gene: TRBV18; j_gene: TRBJ1-1; d_gene: -; CDR3nt: TGTGCCAGCTCACTGCAGGATAGCGGGGAAGCTTTCTTT; CDR3aa: CASSLQDSGEAFF
abundance: -; v_gene: TRBV7-9; j_gene: TRBJ1-3; d_gene: -; CDR3nt: TGTGCCAGCAGCTTAGACAGTCTTTCTGGAAACACCATATATTTT; CDR3aa: CASSLDSLSGNTIYF
abundance: -; v_gene: TRBV13; j_gene: TRBJ1-1; d_gene: TRBD1; CDR3nt: TGTGCCAGCAGCTTCCAGGGACAGCTCAACACTGAAGCTTTCTTT; CDR3aa: CASSFQGQLNTEAFF
abundance: -; v_gene: TRBV9; j_gene: TRBJ2-3; d_gene: -; CDR3nt: TGTGCCAGCAGCGTACGGGGGTTCGGAGGAGATACGCAGTATTTT; CDR3aa: CASSVRGFGGDTQYF
abundance: few; v_gene: TRBV4-3; j_gene: TRBJ1-3; d_gene: -; CDR3nt: TGCGCCAGCAGCCAAGATATAGGGGTCTCTGGAAACACCATATATTTT; CDR3aa: CASSQDIGVSGNTIYF
abundance: -; v_gene: TRBV18; j_gene: TRBJ2-2; d_gene: -; CDR3nt: TGTGCCAGCTCACCACGCCCAGACACCGGGGAGCTGTTTTTT; CDR3aa: CASSPRPDTGELFF
abundance: -; v_gene: TRBV3-1/TRBV3-2; j_gene: TRBJ2-2; d_gene: TRBD2; CDR3nt: TGTGCCAGCAGACCCCGGGGGGGGACGAACACCGGGGAGCTGTTTTTT; CDR3aa: CASRPRGGTNTGELFF
abundance: -; v_gene: TRBV6-5; j_gene: TRBJ1-1; d_gene: -; CDR3nt: TGTGCCTCCTGGCTCAACACTGAAGCTTTCTTT; CDR3aa: CASWLNTEAFF
abundance: -; v_gene: TRBV11-3; j_gene: TRBJ2-3; d_gene: -; CDR3nt: TGTGCCAGCAGCGCCGGACTAATCGCAGATACGCAGTATTTT; CDR3aa: CASSAGLIADTQYF
abundance: -; v_gene: TRBV7-2; j_gene: TRBJ2-5; d_gene: -; CDR3nt: TGTGCCAGCAGCCTCCGCGGGGAACTCCAAGAGACCCAGTACTTC; CDR3aa: CASSLRGELQETQYF
abundance: -; v_gene: TRBV2; j_gene: TRBJ2-4; d_gene: -; CDR3nt: TGTGCCAGCAGTGCCGGGGCCAAAAACATTCAGTACTTC; CDR3aa: CASSAGAKNIQYF
abundance: -; v_gene: TRBV6-6; j_gene: TRBJ1-6; d_gene: -; CDR3nt: TGTGCCAGCAGCGGGACTCAGAATTCACCCCTCCACTTT; CDR3aa: CASSGTQNSPLHF
abundance: -; v_gene: TRBV27; j_gene: TRBJ2-5; d_gene: -; CDR3nt: TGTGCCAGCAGTTTATCGCCTAGTGGGGAGACCCAGTACTTC; CDR3aa: CASSLSPSGETQYF
abundance: -; v_gene: TRBV19; j_gene: TRBJ1-5; d_gene: -; CDR3nt: TGTGCCAGTCAGGAATATAGCAATCAGCCCCAGCATTTT; CDR3aa: CASQEYSNQPQHF
abundance: few; v_gene: TRBV5-6; j_gene: TRBJ1-6; d_gene: -; CDR3nt: TGTGCCAGCAGCTTGACGGGGGATAATAATTCACCCCTCCACTTT; CDR3aa: CASSLTGDNNSPLHF
abundance: -; v_gene: TRBV6-7; j_gene: TRBJ2-5; d_gene: TRBD1; CDR3nt: TGTGCCAGCAGTTACGGGTCGGACAGGCTGGGGGAGACCCAGTACTTC; CDR3aa: CASSYGSDRLGETQYF
abundance: -; v_gene: TRBV10-3; j_gene: TRBJ2-5; d_gene: TRBD2; CDR3nt: TGTGCCATCAGCGAGCCAGCAGCGGGGGGGGAGACCCAGTACTTC; CDR3aa: CAISEPAAGGETQYF
abundance: once; v_gene: TRBV6-9; j_gene: TRBJ1-5; d_gene: TRBD1; CDR3nt: TGTGCCAGCAGTTCAAGTAGGACAGGGGGCGCAGTTCAGCCCCAGCATTTT; CDR3aa: CASSSSRTGGAVQPQHF
abundance: -; v_gene: TRBV27; j_gene: TRBJ1-1; d_gene: -; CDR3nt: TGTGCCAGCAGTCAGGGATTCACTGAAGCTTTCTTT; CDR3aa: CASSQGFTEAFF
abundance: -; v_gene: TRBV29-1; j_gene: TRBJ1-2; d_gene: -; CDR3nt: TGCAGCGTTGAAGGGGGCTGGGACTATGGCTACACCTTC; CDR3aa: CSVEGGWDYGYTF
abundance: once; v_gene: TRBV5-1; j_gene: TRBJ2-3; d_gene: -; CDR3nt: TGCGCCAGCAGTGAGGTCTTCGGACTCTCGACAGATACGCAGTATTTT; CDR3aa: CASSEVFGLSTDTQYF
abundance: -; v_gene: TRBV4-3; j_gene: TRBJ1-6; d_gene: TRBD1; CDR3nt: TGCGCCAGCAGCCAAGGCTCAGGGGGCCTCAATTCACCCCTCCACTTT; CDR3aa: CASSQGSGGLNSPLHF
abundance: -; v_gene: TRBV7-2; j_gene: TRBJ1-5; d_gene: -; CDR3nt: TGTGCCAGCAGCTTTGCAGGGGAGAATCAGCCCCAGCATTTT; CDR3aa: CASSFAGENQPQHF
abundance: few; v_gene: TRBV23-1; j_gene: TRBJ1-5; d_gene: TRBD1; CDR3nt: TGCGCCAGCATTGGGACAGGGGCCGTCAATCAGCCCCAGCATTTT; CDR3aa: CASIGTGAVNQPQHF
abundance: -; v_gene: TRBV25-1; j_gene: TRBJ1-2; d_gene: -; CDR3nt: TGTGCCAGCAGTGACAGGCCCTATGGCTACACCTTC; CDR3aa: CASSDRPYGYTF
abundance: -; v_gene: TRBV2; j_gene: TRBJ1-5; d_gene: -; CDR3nt: TGTGCCAGCAGGCGCGGGGAGGGCAGCAATCAGCCCCAGCATTTT; CDR3aa: CASRRGEGSNQPQHF
abundance: -; v_gene: TRBV10-2; j_gene: TRBJ1-1; d_gene: -; CDR3nt: TGCGCCAGCTCATCATCATCGGTCACTGAAGCTTTCTTT; CDR3aa: CASSSSSVTEAFF
abundance: few; v_gene: TRBV24-1; j_gene: TRBJ1-1; d_gene: -; CDR3nt: TGTGCCACCAGATCGGGGGGGTGGAACACTGAAGCTTTCTTT; CDR3aa: CATRSGGWNTEAFF
abundance: -; v_gene: TRBV7-2; j_gene: TRBJ2-1; d_gene: -; CDR3nt: TGTGCCAGCAGCTTTAAAGGGGACAATGAGCAGTTCTTC; CDR3aa: CASSFKGDNEQFF
abundance: -; v_gene: TRBV10-1; j_gene: TRBJ1-2; d_gene: -; CDR3nt: TGCGCCAGCAGTGAGTCAGGACTTAACTATGGCTACACCTTC; CDR3aa: CASSESGLNYGYTF
abundance: -; v_gene: TRBV29-1; j_gene: TRBJ1-1; d_gene: -; CDR3nt: TGCAGCGTTGGAACCTCAGGAGAAGCTTTCTTT; CDR3aa: CSVGTSGEAFF
abundance: -; v_gene: TRBV7-8; j_gene: TRBJ2-5; d_gene: TRBD2; CDR3nt: TGTGCCAGCAGCTTGGGACTAGCGGGGGGAAGTGAGACCCAGTACTTC; CDR3aa: CASSLGLAGGSETQYF
abundance: -; v_gene: TRBV28; j_gene: TRBJ1-3; d_gene: -; CDR3nt: TGTGCCAGCAGTTCCGCCGGGGGGGGCCGTGGAAACACCATATATTTT; CDR3aa: CASSSAGGGRGNTIYF
abundance: -; v_gene: TRBV10-3; j_gene: TRBJ2-2; d_gene: TRBD2; CDR3nt: TGTGCCATCAGACCGGGACTAGCCGTCCCCGGGGAGCTGTTTTTT; CDR3aa: CAIRPGLAVPGELFF
abundance: -; v_gene: TRBV28; j_gene: TRBJ1-2; d_gene: -; CDR3nt: TGTGCCAGCACCGGACTGGACTATGGCTACACCTTC; CDR3aa: CASTGLDYGYTF
abundance: few; v_gene: TRBV5-1; j_gene: TRBJ2-5; d_gene: -; CDR3nt: TGCGCCAGCAGCTCCGCCGGGAGACCGGAGGAGACCCAGTACTTC; CDR3aa: CASSSAGRPEETQYF
abundance: -; v_gene: TRBV19; j_gene: TRBJ1-5; d_gene: -; CDR3nt: TGTGCCAGTAGTAAGGGACTGAATAGCAATCAGCCCCAGCATTTT; CDR3aa: CASSKGLNSNQPQHF
abundance: -; v_gene: TRBV5-5; j_gene: TRBJ1-6; d_gene: -; CDR3nt: TGTGCCAGCAGCTTGGAAGGAGGGGCTTCACCCCTCCACTTT; CDR3aa: CASSLEGGASPLHF
abundance: -; v_gene: TRBV5-1; j_gene: TRBJ1-6; d_gene: -; CDR3nt: TGCGCCAGCAGCTCGGACAGTCGGCGGTTCAATTCACCCCTCCACTTT; CDR3aa: CASSSDSRRFNSPLHF
abundance: -; v_gene: TRBV7-9; j_gene: TRBJ1-5; d_gene: -; CDR3nt: TGTGCCAGCAGCTACAGGAGAGATCAGCCCCAGCATTTT; CDR3aa: CASSYRRDQPQHF
abundance: -; v_gene: TRBV5-5; j_gene: TRBJ1-4; d_gene: -; CDR3nt: TGTGCCAGCAGCTTGTTACATGCAACTAATGAAAAACTGTTTTTT; CDR3aa: CASSLLHATNEKLFF
abundance: -; v_gene: TRBV25-1; j_gene: TRBJ1-2; d_gene: -; CDR3nt: TGTGCCAGCAGTGAATACGGGGGAGGGTATGGCTACACCTTC; CDR3aa: CASSEYGGGYGYTF
abundance: -; v_gene: TRBV6-2/TRBV6-3; j_gene: TRBJ1-2; d_gene: -; CDR3nt: TGTGCCAGCAGTTACTCGAATCCAGGGCGTAACTATGGCTACACCTTC; CDR3aa: CASSYSNPGRNYGYTF
abundance: -; v_gene: TRBV27; j_gene: TRBJ1-6; d_gene: TRBD1; CDR3nt: TGTGCCAGCAGTTCCCCGGGACAGGGAAAAAATTCACCCCTCCACTTT; CDR3aa: CASSSPGQGKNSPLHF
abundance: -; v_gene: TRBV3-1/TRBV3-2; j_gene: TRBJ1-2; d_gene: -; CDR3nt: TGTGCCAGCAGCCAAGATGAGGGCGGCTACACCTTC; CDR3aa: CASSQDEGGYTF
abundance: many; v_gene: TRBV20-1; j_gene: TRBJ1-4; d_gene: -; CDR3nt: TGCAGTGCTGGGCCCGAAAAACTGTTTTTT; CDR3aa: CSAGPEKLFF